These 27 T cell receptor beta chains originate from one sample sequenced in a study of cytotoxic CD8 clonotypes in ibrutinib-treated CLL. Using immunoSEQ multiplex PCR, the repertoire was profiled, and TCRdb retains in-frame clones only, with some absent. This sample carries 250,000 to 350,000 clones, approximately 79% of them seen once, and the ten largest clones take 5.6%. The sample was PBMCs, taken at disease progression, from a patient treated with ibrutinib. The receptors come from a human donor with chronic lymphocytic leukemia.

J is TRBJ1-4 and V is TRBV11-2; D is perhaps TRBD1 (6 bases). From germline, CDR1 is SGHAT and CDR2 FQNNGV. V was cut by 3 bases and J by 2 bases, with 16 bases left in between. The CDR3 has 17 amino acids. The CDR3 spells CASSLRRGRSTNEKLFF. DNA of the CDR3: TGTGCCAGCAGCTTGCGCAGGGGCCGATCGACTAATGAAAAACTGTTTTTT.

A single count supports this clone. The chain uses TRBV4-1 and TRBJ1-2; D call uncertain. The CDR3 length is 14 residues. The germline CDR1 and CDR2 sequences are MGHRA and YSYEKL. Trimming removed 1 base from V and 3 bases from J, with 9 bases in between. CDR3 in amino acids: CASSQVPYYYGYTF. Written as DNA, the CDR3 is TGCGCCAGCAGCCAAGTTCCCTACTACTATGGCTACACCTTC.

This clone appeared a single time. V and J are TRBV6-4 and TRBJ2-5; possibly TRBD2 for D (6 bases). Trimming took 7 bases from V and 0 from J, leaving 18 bases between them. The germline CDR1 and CDR2 sequences are MRHNA and SNTAGT. This CDR3 is built from 16 residues. The CDR3 here is CASTDGPAGYQETQYF. Written as DNA, the CDR3 is TGTGCCAGCACTGATGGCCCCGCGGGGTACCAAGAGACCCAGTACTTC.

The chain recombines TRBV5-1 with TRBJ1-1; perhaps TRBD1 as D (6 bases). V dropped 0 bases and J dropped 5 bases, with 14 bases sitting between them. Germline V gene data show CDR1 as SGHRS and CDR2 as YFSETQ. The CDR3 contains 15 residues. The CDR3 loop reads CASSLVSGAQTEAFF. The DNA of the CDR3 is TGCGCCAGCAGCTTGGTCTCGGGGGCGCAAACTGAAGCTTTCTTT.

The rearrangement links TRBV27 to TRBJ2-2; D not resolved. V lost 2 bases and J 4 bases, leaving 11 bases between the germline ends. CDR3 length equals 15 residues. Germline V gene sequence: CDR1 MNHEY, CDR2 SMNVEV (reference sequence). CDR3 DNA sequence: TGTGCCAGCAGTTTAGTCGGTATCGGCACCGGGGAGCTGTTTTTT. The encoded protein is CASSLVGIGTGELFF.

The rearrangement links TRBV19 to TRBJ2-6, with TRBD1 matching 8 bases. V was pared by 7 bases and J by 0 bases, with 5 bases of the junction left unmatched. Germline values: CDR1 LNHDA, CDR2 SQIVND (reference sequence). The CDR3 is 16 amino acids. CDR3 region: CASTRDRYSGANVLTF. The CDR3 DNA follows: TGTGCCAGTACCCGGGACAGGTACTCTGGGGCCAACGTCCTGACTTTC.

The chain links TRBV28 to TRBJ2-5; possibly TRBD1 for D (6 bases). Germline CDR1 reads MDHEN; CDR2 reads SYDVKM. The length of the CDR3 is 14 residues. Trimming removed 2 bases from V and 2 bases from J, with 9 bases in between. CDR3 amino acids: CASSLGTLQETQYF. DNA of the CDR3: TGTGCCAGCAGTTTAGGGACACTACAAGAGACCCAGTACTTC.

The chain recombines TRBV4-1 with TRBJ2-7; D call uncertain. The V and J ends lost 0 bases and 3 bases respectively, with 15 bases between them. CDR3 length: 16 amino acids. Germline CDR1 reads MGHRA; CDR2 reads YSYEKL. The CDR3 here is CASSQDSARVGYEQYF. The CDR3 DNA follows: TGCGCCAGCAGCCAAGATTCGGCAAGAGTAGGCTACGAGCAGTACTTC.

This clone was seen just once. The chain employs TRBV7-9 and TRBJ2-1; D may be TRBD1 (6 bases). This CDR3 spans 15 amino acids. Germline CDR1 and CDR2: SEHNR and FQNEAQ (reference sequence). Trimming left V 4 bases short and J 4 bases short, with 14 bases between. CDR3 DNA sequence: TGTGCCAGCAGCTCCCCCAGGGGCGCATACAATGAGCAGTTCTTC. Protein product: CASSSPRGAYNEQFF.

CDR3 nucleotides: TGTGCCATCAGTGAGTCGAAGGTTTCCTACAATGAGCAGTTCTTC. It translates to CAISESKVSYNEQFF. The rearrangement uses TRBV10-3 and TRBJ2-1, with D unclear. Germline-derived CDR1 and CDR2 are ENHRY and SYGVKD. V was pared by 0 bases and J by 1 base, with 7 bases between. This CDR3 region has 15 residues.

The chain uses TRBV6-1 and TRBJ1-1, with 8 bases matching TRBD1. Losses at the gene ends were 10 bases for V and 1 base for J; bases not matched to a gene: 11. Germline V lookup: CDR1 MNHNS, CDR2 SASEGT. There are 15 residues in the CDR3. The CDR3 protein is CATRPRQGTNTEAFF. CDR3 bases: TGTGCCACCCGCCCCAGACAGGGGACGAACACTGAAGCTTTCTTT.

The CDR3 here is CASSPGQSSPLHF. In DNA, the CDR3 is TGTGCCAGCAGTCCGGGACAGTCCTCACCCCTCCACTTT. The chain is built from TRBV6-5 and TRBJ1-6, with 7 bases fitting TRBD1. V lost 5 bases, J lost 10 bases, and 5 bases stayed unmatched. The CDR3 length is 13 residues. The germline CDR1 and CDR2 sequences are MNHEY and SVGAGI.

This rearrangement joins TRBV5-4 to TRBJ2-7; D uncertain. Between the trimmed V and J ends, which lost 5 bases and 2 bases, there was a span of 11 bases. Germline CDR1 SGHNT, CDR2 YYREEE (reference sequence). This CDR3 comprises 13 residues. CDR3 in DNA: TGTGCCAGCAGAGGCGACGGACCCTACGAGCAGTACTTC. Translated: CASRGDGPYEQYF.

CDR3: CASSPPASYEQYF. The CDR3 DNA sequence: TGTGCCAGCAGCCCTCCCGCGTCCTACGAGCAGTACTTC. The chain recombines TRBV7-9 with TRBJ2-7; D is uncertain. Germline assignment: CDR1 SEHNR and CDR2 FQNEAQ (reference sequence). CDR3 size: 13 residues. Trimming stripped 5 bases from V and 1 base from J, with 9 bases between. Looking up the rest from reference TRBV7-9 and TRBJ2-7 gives the full variable domain: DTGVSQNPRHKITKRGQNVTFRCDPISEHNRLYWYRQTLGQGPEFLTYFQNEAQLEKSRLLSDRFSAERPKGSFSTLEIQRTEQGDSAMYLCASSPPASYEQYFGPGTRLTVT.

The V and J genes are TRBV6-4 and TRBJ2-3; D possibly corresponds to TRBD2 (6 bases). Trimming removed 2 bases at V and 0 bases at J, with 6 bases between. The CDR3 spans 14 residues. The germline gives CDR1 MRHNA, CDR2 SNTAGT. Here the CDR3 DNA reads TGTGCCAGCAGTGACGGGAGGAGCACAGATACGCAGTATTTT. Protein product: CASSDGRSTDTQYF.

This clone has only a few counts. This sequence joins TRBV9 and TRBJ1-5; D may be TRBD1 (5 bases). Between the trimmed V and J ends, which lost 8 bases and 0 bases, there was a span of 18 bases. CDR1 is SGDLS, CDR2 YYNGEE, per germline. The length of the CDR3 is 16 residues. CDR3 sequence: CASELWTSYSNQPQHF. The DNA of the CDR3 is TGTGCCAGTGAACTATGGACATCTTATAGCAATCAGCCCCAGCATTTT.

The rearrangement joins TRBV4-1 to TRBJ2-7; 9 bases align to TRBD1. Losses at the gene ends were 0 bases for V and 3 bases for J; bases not matched to a gene: 3. The CDR3 contains 15 residues. Germline V gives CDR1 MGHRA, CDR2 YSYEKL. Here the CDR3 DNA reads TGCGCCAGCAGCCAAGAATCGACAGGGGGCTACGAGCAGTACTTC. Its protein product is CASSQESTGGYEQYF.

The chain recombines TRBV5-1 with TRBJ1-5, with D perhaps TRBD1 (5 bases). V was shortened by 6 bases and J by 3 bases, with 13 bases between the two germline ends. The CDR3 runs to 14 residues. Looked up from germline, CDR1 is SGHRS and CDR2 is YFSETQ. The CDR3, as DNA: TGCGCCAGCACCCGAGACAGTGACAATCAGCCCCAGCATTTT. It codes for CASTRDSDNQPQHF. Filled out from reference TRBV5-1 and TRBJ1-5, the complete variable domain reads KAGVTQTPRYLIKTRGQQVTLSCSPISGHRSVSWYQQTPGQGLQFLFEYFSETQRNKGNFPGRFSGRQFSNSRSEMNVSTLELGDSALYLCASTRDSDNQPQHFGDGTRLSIL.

The V gene is TRBV27, the J gene TRBJ2-3; D is perhaps TRBD2 (5 bases). The CDR3 totals 13 residues. The germline V gene encodes CDR1 MNHEY and CDR2 SMNVEV (reference sequence). V was trimmed by 3 bases and J by 10 bases, leaving 14 bases between them. CDR3 nucleotide sequence: TGTGCCAGCAGTTTCGGGGTTTCAGCGGCGCAGTATTTT. This translates into CASSFGVSAAQYF.

CDR3 loop: CSVEGTGELFF. DNA for the CDR3: TGCAGCGTTGAAGGCACCGGGGAGCTGTTTTTT. The rearrangement joins TRBV29-1 to TRBJ2-2, with no clear D. Germline CDR1 reads SQVTM; CDR2 reads ANQGSEA. The V end was cut by 1 base, the J end by 4 bases, with 1 base between. This CDR3 has 11 amino acids.

This clone was observed once. The chain carries TRBV4-1 and TRBJ2-3, with 10 bases lining up with TRBD2. The CDR3 runs to 20 residues. The junction had 18 bases not matched to a gene; V was cut back by 4 bases and J by 2 bases. The V gene's germline CDR1 is MGHRA and CDR2 YSYEKL. CDR3 in DNA: TGCGCCAGCAGCCCCCCGAAAGGGAGGATAGCGGGGGGCGACACAGATACGCAGTATTTT. Amino acid sequence: CASSPPKGRIAGGDTDTQYF.

This clone occurred a few times. The rearrangement uses TRBV5-1 and TRBJ2-7; D remains ambiguous. The germline V gene has CDR1 SGHRS and CDR2 YFSETQ. The V gene lost 5 bases and the J gene lost 5 bases, with 20 bases spanning the gap. The CDR3 loop spans 15 amino acids. Here the CDR3 reads CASRRDPASMNEQYF. The CDR3 DNA reads TGCGCCAGCAGGCGTGACCCCGCCTCGATGAACGAGCAGTACTTC.

This clone occurred a few times. The conserved closing phenylalanine or tryptophan is absent in this CDR3, likely reflecting a read error. It is unclear where the CDR3 begins or ends on the DNA, so no DNA is shown, and the CDR3 is as TCRdb lists it. The chain carries TRBV10-2 and TRBJ1-1. Germline CDR1 and CDR2: WSHSY and SAAADI. The CDR3 is 8 residues long, ends included. This CDR3 is CASRPPLG.

CDR3 coding DNA: TGTGCCAGCAGTTTACGGGCAGGGCTTTCGGATACGCAGTATTTT. Translated: CASSLRAGLSDTQYF. The rearrangement joins TRBV27 to TRBJ2-3, with a weak D call TRBD1 (5 bases). This CDR3 is 15 amino acids long. The V gene lost 2 bases and the J gene lost 6 bases, with 15 bases spanning the gap. CDR1 is MNHEY and CDR2 is SMNVEV in the germline V gene (reference sequence).

The rearrangement uses TRBV18 and TRBJ1-2; a possible D gene is TRBD1 (5 bases). The CDR3 spans 16 residues. V shed 2 bases and J shed 5 bases, with 18 bases lying between them. In germline, CDR1 is KGHSH, CDR2 LQKENI. CDR3 protein: CASSPFSWDESYGYTF. CDR3 sequence (DNA): TGTGCCAGCTCACCATTTAGTTGGGACGAGAGTTATGGCTACACCTTC.

V and J are TRBV5-6 and TRBJ2-3; D call uncertain. Germline CDR1 SGHDT, CDR2 YYEEEE. The CDR3 has 13 amino acids. The V gene lost 4 bases and the J gene lost 11 bases, with 17 bases spanning the gap. The CDR3 loop reads CASSLEPTPWQYF. The DNA for the CDR3 is TGTGCCAGCAGCCTGGAGCCGACCCCCTGGCAGTATTTT.

CDR3 in DNA: TGCGCCAGCAGCTTCATGACAGGGTTGTCCTCCACCGGGGAGCTGTTTTTT. Its protein product is CASSFMTGLSSTGELFF. The chain carries TRBV5-1 and TRBJ2-2; 7 bases fit TRBD1. Germline V CDR1 and CDR2: SGHRS, YFSETQ. V dropped 2 bases and J dropped 4; count of bases not matched to a gene: 11. There are 17 residues in the CDR3.